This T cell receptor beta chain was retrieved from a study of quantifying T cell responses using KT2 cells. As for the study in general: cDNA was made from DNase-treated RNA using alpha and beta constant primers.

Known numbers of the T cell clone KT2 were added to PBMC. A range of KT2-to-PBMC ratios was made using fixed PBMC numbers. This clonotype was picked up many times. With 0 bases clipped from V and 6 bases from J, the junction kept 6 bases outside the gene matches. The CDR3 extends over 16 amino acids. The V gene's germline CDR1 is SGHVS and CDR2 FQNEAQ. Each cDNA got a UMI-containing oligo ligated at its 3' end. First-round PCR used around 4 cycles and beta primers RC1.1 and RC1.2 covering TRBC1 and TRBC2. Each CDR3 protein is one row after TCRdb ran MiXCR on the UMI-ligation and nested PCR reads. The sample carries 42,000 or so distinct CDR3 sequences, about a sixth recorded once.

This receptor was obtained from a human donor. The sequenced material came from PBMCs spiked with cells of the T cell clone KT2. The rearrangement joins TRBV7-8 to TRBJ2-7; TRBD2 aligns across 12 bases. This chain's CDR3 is CASSLARTSGEGEQYF. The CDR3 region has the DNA TGTGCCAGCAGCTTAGCGAGGACTAGCGGGGAGGGCGAGCAGTACTTC.